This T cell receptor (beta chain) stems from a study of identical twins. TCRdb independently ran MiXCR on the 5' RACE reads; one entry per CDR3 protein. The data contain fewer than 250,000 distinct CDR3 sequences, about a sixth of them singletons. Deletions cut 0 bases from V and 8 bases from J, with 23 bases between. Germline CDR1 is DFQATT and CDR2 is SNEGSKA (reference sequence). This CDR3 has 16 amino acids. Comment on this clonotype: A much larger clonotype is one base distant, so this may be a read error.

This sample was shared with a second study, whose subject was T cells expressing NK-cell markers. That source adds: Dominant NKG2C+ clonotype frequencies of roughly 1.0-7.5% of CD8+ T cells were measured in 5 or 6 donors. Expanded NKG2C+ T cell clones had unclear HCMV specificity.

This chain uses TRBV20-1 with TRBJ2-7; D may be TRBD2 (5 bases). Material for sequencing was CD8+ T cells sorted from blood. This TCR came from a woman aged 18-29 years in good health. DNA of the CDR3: TGCAGTGCTAGAGATCTTGGGAGCTCCGACTGGAACAAGCAGTACTTC. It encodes CSARDLGSSDWNKQYF.